This is a list of T cell receptor beta chains from one sample in a study of blood T cell repertoires in COVID-19. This table comes from immunoSEQ multiplex PCR, and its TCRdb copy is limited to in-frame clones, with some not included. The sample shows 150,000 to 200,000 clones, 80% to 90% of them seen only once. The sample consisted of peripheral blood. The receptor set was obtained from a man between 60 and 70 years old with acute or convalescent COVID-19. Each CDR3 is given with its conserved first and last residue. A D gene is named only where the DNA matches it firmly. Clone size appears in some rows only: once, few, many, or a class for an expanded clone.

d_call,clone_size,v_call,j_call,cdr3_aa,cdr3_nt
NA,NA,TRBV12-3/TRBV12-4,TRBJ1-2,CASSLGGNYGYTF,TGTGCCAGCAGTTTGGGGGGAAACTATGGCTACACCTTC
NA,few,TRBV28,TRBJ1-2,CASSQGAYGYTF,TGTGCCAGCTCTCAGGGTGCCTATGGCTACACCTTC
TRBD1,NA,TRBV28,TRBJ1-5,CASSPTGTGVGSNQPQHF,TGTGCCAGCAGTCCAACCGGGACAGGGGTCGGTAGCAATCAGCCCCAGCATTTT
NA,NA,TRBV9,TRBJ2-1,CASSTGAGTHEFF,TGTGCCAGCAGCACAGGGGCCGGGACTCATGAGTTCTTC
NA,NA,TRBV3-1/TRBV3-2,TRBJ1-4,CASSQLQGALFF,TGTGCCAGCAGCCAACTTCAGGGTGCACTGTTTTTT
TRBD1,NA,TRBV4-1,TRBJ1-4,CASSQDTDRVGVRNEKLFF,TGCGCCAGCAGCCAAGATACAGACAGGGTCGGGGTGCGTAATGAAAAACTGTTTTTT
TRBD1,NA,TRBV7-2,TRBJ2-2,CASSTEVQGWGRNTGELFF,TGTGCCAGCAGCACCGAGGTACAGGGGTGGGGACGGAACACCGGGGAGCTGTTTTTT
TRBD2,NA,TRBV27,TRBJ2-5,CASSPEAGGATETQYF,TGTGCCAGCAGTCCGGAAGCGGGAGGGGCCACTGAGACCCAGTACTTC
NA,NA,TRBV15,TRBJ2-1,CATSSQQGNEQFF,TGTGCCACCAGCAGTCAACAGGGCAATGAGCAGTTCTTC
TRBD2,once,TRBV11-2,TRBJ2-1,CASSPGLAGGNEQFF,TGTGCCAGCAGTCCCGGACTAGCGGGCGGCAATGAGCAGTTCTTC
NA,NA,TRBV12-3/TRBV12-4,TRBJ1-1,CASSLQGTEAFF,TGTGCCAGCAGTCTCCAGGGCACTGAAGCTTTCTTT
NA,NA,TRBV7-2,TRBJ2-1,CASSPQRVRVHNEQFF,TGTGCCAGCAGCCCCCAGCGGGTCCGGGTTCACAATGAGCAGTTCTTC
TRBD1,NA,TRBV29-1,TRBJ1-4,CSVGTDNEKLFF,TGCAGCGTGGGGACAGACAATGAAAAACTGTTTTTT
TRBD1,NA,TRBV9,TRBJ1-1,CASSATGEGNTEAFF,TGTGCCAGCAGCGCTACAGGGGAAGGGAACACTGAAGCTTTCTTT
NA,few,TRBV6-5,TRBJ1-1,CASSYSDNLFTEAFF,TGTGCCAGCAGTTACTCCGACAATTTATTCACTGAAGCTTTCTTT
NA,once,TRBV10-2,TRBJ1-5,CASSELKRYSNQPQHF,TGCGCCAGCAGTGAGTTAAAGCGATATAGCAATCAGCCCCAGCATTTT
NA,NA,TRBV4-3,TRBJ1-3,CASRAGTLPGNTIYF,TGCGCCAGCAGAGCCGGTACCCTCCCTGGAAACACCATATATTTT
TRBD1,NA,TRBV4-2,TRBJ2-3,CASSQDRGTDTQYF,TGTGCCAGCAGCCAGGACAGGGGCACAGATACGCAGTATTTT
NA,NA,TRBV6-5,TRBJ1-5,CASTRGDQPQHF,TGTGCCAGCACCAGGGGTGATCAGCCCCAGCATTTT
NA,NA,TRBV4-2,TRBJ1-1,CASTKEWGLNTEAFF,TGTGCCAGCACCAAGGAGTGGGGCCTGAACACTGAAGCTTTCTTT
NA,NA,TRBV7-2,TRBJ1-5,CASSLAGSNQPQHF,TGTGCCAGCAGCTTAGCCGGGAGCAATCAGCCCCAGCATTTT
NA,NA,TRBV6-5,TRBJ2-2,CASQGFNGELFF,TGTGCCAGCCAGGGTTTCAACGGGGAGCTGTTTTTT
NA,NA,TRBV28,TRBJ1-4,CASSFNRVLDATNEKLFF,TGTGCCAGCAGTTTTAACCGGGTCCTAGACGCAACTAATGAAAAACTGTTTTTT
NA,NA,TRBV7-9,TRBJ1-4,CASSYAGAEKLFF,TGTGCCAGCAGCTATGCGGGGGCCGAAAAACTGTTTTTT
NA,NA,TRBV7-2,TRBJ1-3,CASSLNMGGSGNTIYF,TGTGCCAGCAGCCTTAATATGGGGGGCTCTGGAAACACCATATATTTT
NA,NA,TRBV29-1,TRBJ1-1,CSALWAMNTEAFF,TGCAGCGCTCTCTGGGCCATGAACACTGAAGCTTTCTTT
NA,NA,TRBV7-9,TRBJ1-1,CASSRYREKNTEAFF,TGTGCCAGCAGCCGATACCGGGAGAAGAACACTGAAGCTTTCTTT
TRBD2,few,TRBV5-1,TRBJ2-1,CASSSSGSLFNEQFF,TGCGCCAGCAGCTCTAGCGGGAGCCTTTTCAATGAGCAGTTCTTC
NA,NA,TRBV7-2,TRBJ2-7,CASSYLTGKTYEQYF,TGTGCCAGCAGCTACCTCACAGGCAAAACCTACGAGCAGTACTTC
NA,once,TRBV5-4,TRBJ2-1,CASSPKSPDNEQFF,TGTGCCAGCAGTCCCAAGAGCCCTGACAATGAGCAGTTCTTC
NA,NA,TRBV7-9,TRBJ2-7,CASSSTDSLLSSYEQYF,TGTGCCAGCAGCTCCACGGACAGTCTATTAAGCTCCTACGAGCAGTACTTC
TRBD2,NA,TRBV4-1,TRBJ2-1,CASSSAGARYNEQFF,TGCGCCAGCAGCTCAGCGGGAGCGCGCTACAATGAGCAGTTCTTC
TRBD2,NA,TRBV7-3,TRBJ2-3,CASSPGTSGSPDTQYF,TGTGCCAGCAGCCCTGGGACTAGCGGGAGCCCCGATACGCAGTATTTT
TRBD2,NA,TRBV4-2,TRBJ2-7,CASSQEAGTSGNYEQYF,TGTGCCAGCAGCCAGGAGGCCGGGACTAGCGGGAACTACGAGCAGTACTTC
TRBD2,NA,TRBV30,TRBJ2-1,CAAEPTSGRAKFF,TGTGCCGCGGAGCCGACTAGCGGGAGGGCCAAGTTCTTC
NA,NA,TRBV5-8,TRBJ2-7,CASTKAQGSHEQYF,TGTGCCAGCACCAAGGCACAGGGTAGCCACGAGCAGTACTTC
TRBD2,NA,TRBV28,TRBJ2-1,CASAGTINEQFF,TGTGCCAGCGCTGGGACTATTAATGAGCAGTTCTTC
TRBD1,NA,TRBV2,TRBJ1-1,CASSLDRTTEAFF,TGTGCCAGCAGTTTGGACAGGACCACTGAAGCTTTCTTT
NA,NA,TRBV6-1,TRBJ2-4,CASSEEGRGLAKNIQYF,TGTGCCAGCAGTGAAGAGGGAAGGGGTCTAGCCAAAAACATTCAGTACTTC
TRBD2,NA,TRBV27,TRBJ2-7,CASSPVFTSGSTRIHEQYF,TGTGCCAGCAGTCCGGTTTTTACTAGCGGGTCCACAAGGATCCACGAGCAGTACTTC
TRBD2,NA,TRBV7-3,TRBJ2-1,CASSLLAGDEQFF,TGTGCCAGCAGCTTACTAGCGGGAGATGAGCAGTTCTTC
TRBD1,NA,TRBV7-2,TRBJ1-2,CASSATGQGYGYTF,TGTGCCAGCAGCGCCACGGGACAGGGGTATGGCTACACCTTC
NA,NA,TRBV7-2,TRBJ2-5,CASSLGQAGETQYF,TGTGCCAGCAGCTTAGGCCAGGCCGGAGAGACCCAGTACTTC
NA,NA,TRBV7-8,TRBJ1-1,CASSREGQNTEAFF,TGTGCCAGCAGCCGAGAGGGGCAGAACACTGAAGCTTTCTTT
TRBD1,NA,TRBV5-1,TRBJ1-1,CASSVGQGAEAFF,TGCGCCAGCAGCGTAGGACAGGGGGCCGAAGCTTTCTTT
TRBD1,NA,TRBV11-2,TRBJ1-4,CASSSDRGRVEKLFF,TGTGCCAGCAGCTCTGACAGGGGGCGAGTCGAAAAACTGTTTTTT
NA,once,TRBV14,TRBJ2-2,CASSLPNRDTGELFF,TGTGCCAGCAGCCTCCCCAACAGGGACACCGGGGAGCTGTTTTTT